This T cell receptor (beta chain) was observed in a study of STAT5B mutations in CD4+ large granular lymphocyte leukemia. Sequencing was performed with immunoSEQ multiplex PCR; in TCRdb, only in-frame clones are kept and a portion is missing. The profile shows tens of thousands of clones, more than 60% of them singletons. This clone has a handful of counts. Between the trimmed V and J ends, which lost 10 bases and 2 bases, there was a span of 17 bases. The CDR3 covers 14 residues. Germline CDR1 and CDR2: SGHAT and FQNNGV. This chain joins TRBV11-2 and TRBJ1-1, with D possibly matching TRBD1 (5 bases). The receptor's source is a human donor in good health. Source material: CD4+ T cells from blood buffy coats. CDR3 nucleotides: TGTGCCACTTCGGGGGTCAGGGCTAACACTGAAGCTTTCTTT. Encoded protein: CATSGVRANTEAFF.